This T cell receptor beta chain was sequenced during a study of T cell responses to AZD1222 COVID-19 vaccine (dated by TCRdb to the early 2020s). About the investigation overall: AZD1222 recipients with second doses at about 4 weeks or about 12 weeks were pooled, because spike-specific TCR depth and breadth did not differ between schedules. TCR sequencing was performed for 230 to 250 trial participants, of whom approximately 200 were given two doses of AZD1222 and around 26 were given two doses of MenACWY control vaccine. Trial participants were enrolled by age into subgroups of 18-55, 56-69 and 70-plus years, and around 150, 29 and 61 TCR-sequenced participants, respectively, were included in these subgroups.

This specimen's time point label, per the study, means: baseline before first vaccination. Samples from vaccinated people were obtained from the UK trials COV001 and COV002, which included a single-blind randomized controlled phase 2/3 trial of AZD1222 (ChAdOx1 nCoV-19) in healthy adults. For TCRbeta chain sequencing, PBMC samples were collected from trial participants at day 0 and at day 28 after the second dose. General study outcomes and caveats: Conclusions about previously exposed vaccinees were limited because only six AZD1222 recipients were SARS-CoV-2 seropositive at baseline. Because no day 14 peak-response samples were available, the repertoires could be characterized only after the peak T cell response. After two AZD1222 doses, both the breadth and the depth of spike-specific TCRs were significantly higher than at day 0 and than in MenACWY recipients. Reportedly, almost half of the unique spike-specific TCRs recognized epitopes lying outside the regions that are mutated in the B.1.351 and B.1.1.7 variants. Participants were mostly white British, with more females than males. The authors suggested clonal diversity may have been underestimated. CD4 TCRs associated with the vaccine covered the entire spike protein, and the dominant responses were in regions 160-218 and 743-854. In the small 56-69-year group, the increase in depth fell short of significance, most likely because of low power.

As encoded in the germline V gene (reference sequence), CDR1 is SEHNR while CDR2 is FQNEAQ. There are 15 amino acids in the CDR3, from cysteine to phenylalanine inclusive. Left in the record is the CDR3 DNA by itself, 45 bases read in frame from the first base. V is shortened by 2 bases, J by 2 bases, and the region joining them spans 12 bases. Points on this clone: Its antigen is not yet known. Per-base qualities were not stored, and no clone one base away is much larger.

The CDR3 regions of human TCRbeta chains were analyzed by immunosequencing. The authors processed their data as follows. Repertoire TCRs were matched against a reference library of SARS-CoV-2-specific TCRs generated with the MIRA antigen-specificity platform. Breadth was defined as the fraction of unique TCRs that were SARS-CoV-2-associated, and depth was defined as the fraction of total T cells that were SARS-CoV-2-associated. Using the MIRA data, each spike-specific TCR was mapped to the spike region that the TCR reacts to and placed in a CD4 or CD8 class. Log10-transformed breadth and depth values were compared by one-way ANOVA with Sidak's multiple comparisons tests. This immuneACCESS table, as held by TCRdb, lists in-frame sequences with V and J called but not all clones. Of the missing ones, under half trace to an unresolved V gene in checked studies; the others have no known cause. V, J and clone size reflect that table, while D and trimming were determined from the DNA. The sample yields fewer than 150,000 clones; 80% to 90% were counted once. Roughly 1.1% of the sample goes to the ten largest clones.

Recombination connected TRBV7-9 to TRBJ1-2, with TRBD1 perhaps the D gene, on 5 matching bases. The sequence was collected from an adult in good health. This specimen was peripheral blood, taken on day 0 of AZD1222 vaccination. The CDR3 reads CASSLSVGGNYGYTF. The DNA reads TGTGCCAGCAGCTTATCGGTCGGGGGGAACTATGGCTACACCTTC.